This T cell receptor (beta chain) emerged from a study of blood T cell repertoires in COVID-19. Trimming shortened V by 3 bases and J by 7 bases, and 11 bases separated the two germline ends. Germline V lookup: CDR1 SGHKS, CDR2 YYEKEE (reference sequence). This CDR3 has 13 amino acids. In the original workflow: The authors estimated nucleated cell counts from reference gene primer amplification. Data came from immunoSEQ multiplex PCR; TCRdb stores just in-frame clones and leaves some out. V, J and clone size were drawn from that table, and D and trimming were deduced from the DNA. The data contain 90,000 to 130,000 clones, approximately 80% of them singletons.

This TCR came from an older woman with acute or convalescent COVID-19. Sequencing used peripheral blood. The V gene is TRBV5-5, the J gene TRBJ2-1; D is possibly TRBD1 (5 bases). The CDR3 sequence is CASSSQGWNEQFF. CDR3 sequence (DNA): TGTGCCAGCAGCTCCCAGGGATGGAATGAGCAGTTCTTC. The full variable domain, completed using reference TRBV5-5 and TRBJ2-1, is DAGVTQSPTHLIKTRGQQVTLRCSPISGHKSVSWYQQVLGQGPQFIFQYYEKEERGRGNFPDRFSARQFPNYSSELNVNALLLGDSALYLCASSSQGWNEQFFGPGTRLTVL.